This TCR beta chain was identified during a study of control samples from healthy donors and cancer patients. The ends were cut back, 5 bases at V and 4 bases at J, with 9 bases in the middle. The CDR3 loop spans 13 amino acids. In germline, CDR1 is SGHAT, CDR2 FQNNGV. Profiled with immunoSEQ multiplex PCR; TCRdb holds only in-frame clones, not every one. Of 140,000 or so clones in the sample, roughly 89% were seen once. Sequenced material: blood. V and J are TRBV11-2 and TRBJ1-3, with D uncertain. This TCR was recovered from a young man in good health. The CDR3 sequence: CASSPDVGNTIYF. As DNA, the CDR3 is TGTGCCAGCAGCCCGGACGTCGGAAACACCATATATTTT.